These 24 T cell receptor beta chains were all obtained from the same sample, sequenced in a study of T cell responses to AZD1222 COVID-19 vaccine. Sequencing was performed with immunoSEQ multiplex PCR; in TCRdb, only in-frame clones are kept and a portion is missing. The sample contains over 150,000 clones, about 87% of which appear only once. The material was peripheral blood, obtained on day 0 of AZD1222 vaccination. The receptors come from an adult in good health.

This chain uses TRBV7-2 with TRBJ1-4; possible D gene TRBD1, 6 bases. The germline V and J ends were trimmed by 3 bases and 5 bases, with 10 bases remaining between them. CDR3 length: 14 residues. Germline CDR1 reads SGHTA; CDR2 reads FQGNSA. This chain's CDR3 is CASSFGTPNEKLFF. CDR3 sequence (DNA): TGTGCCAGCAGCTTTGGGACACCGAATGAAAAACTGTTTTTT.

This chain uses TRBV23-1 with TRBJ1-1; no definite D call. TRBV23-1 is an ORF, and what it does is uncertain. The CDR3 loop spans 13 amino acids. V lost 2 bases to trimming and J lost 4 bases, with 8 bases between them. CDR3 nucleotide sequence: TGCGCCAGCAGTCAAAATACAGTCACTGAAGCTTTCTTT. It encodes CASSQNTVTEAFF.

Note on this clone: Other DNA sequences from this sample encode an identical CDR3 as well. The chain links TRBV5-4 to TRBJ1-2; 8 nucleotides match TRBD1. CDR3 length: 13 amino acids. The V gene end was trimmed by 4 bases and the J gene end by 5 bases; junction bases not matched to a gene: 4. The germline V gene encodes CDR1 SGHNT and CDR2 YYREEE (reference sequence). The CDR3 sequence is CASSSTGGYGYTF. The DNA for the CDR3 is TGTGCCAGCAGCAGCACAGGGGGTTATGGCTACACCTTC.

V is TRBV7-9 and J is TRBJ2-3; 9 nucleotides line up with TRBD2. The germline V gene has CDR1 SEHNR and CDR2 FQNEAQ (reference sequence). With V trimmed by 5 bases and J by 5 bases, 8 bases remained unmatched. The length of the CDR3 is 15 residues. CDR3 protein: CASSPSGLARDTQYF. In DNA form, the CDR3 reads TGTGCCAGCAGCCCCTCGGGACTAGCAAGAGATACGCAGTATTTT.

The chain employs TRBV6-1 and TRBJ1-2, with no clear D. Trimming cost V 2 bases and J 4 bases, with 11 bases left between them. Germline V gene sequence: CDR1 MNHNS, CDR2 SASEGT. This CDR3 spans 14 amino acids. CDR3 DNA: TGTGCCAGCAGTGAAAATACGCCCCCCTATGGCTACACCTTC. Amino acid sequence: CASSENTPPYGYTF.

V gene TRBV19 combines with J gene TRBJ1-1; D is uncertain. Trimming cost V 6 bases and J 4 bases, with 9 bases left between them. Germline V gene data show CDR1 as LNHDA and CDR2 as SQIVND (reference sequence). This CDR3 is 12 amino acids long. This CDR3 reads CASSNSRTEAFF. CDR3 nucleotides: TGTGCCAGTAGCAACAGCCGCACTGAAGCTTTCTTT.

This CDR3 reads CASSPLRGSTDTQYF. CDR3 bases: TGTGCCAGCAGCCCTTTGCGGGGGAGCACAGATACGCAGTATTTT. This chain connects TRBV14 to TRBJ2-3, with 7 positions matching TRBD2. The V gene end was trimmed by 4 bases and the J gene end by 0 bases; junction bases not matched to a gene: 4. CDR3 size: 15 residues. Germline CDR1 reads SGHDN; CDR2 reads FVKESK.

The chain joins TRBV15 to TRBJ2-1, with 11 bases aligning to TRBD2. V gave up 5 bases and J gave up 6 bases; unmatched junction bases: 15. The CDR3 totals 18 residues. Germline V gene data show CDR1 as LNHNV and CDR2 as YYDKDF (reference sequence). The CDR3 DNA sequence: TGTGCCACCAGCCGAGGGGCTAGCGGGGGGACGGGGGCCAATGAGCAGTTCTTC. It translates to CATSRGASGGTGANEQFF. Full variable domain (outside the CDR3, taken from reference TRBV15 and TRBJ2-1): DAMVIQNPRYQVTQFGKPVTLSCSQTLNHNVMYWYQQKSSQAPKLLFHYYDKDFNNEADTPDNFQSRRPNTSFCFLDIRSPGLGDTAMYLCATSRGASGGTGANEQFFGPGTRLTVL.

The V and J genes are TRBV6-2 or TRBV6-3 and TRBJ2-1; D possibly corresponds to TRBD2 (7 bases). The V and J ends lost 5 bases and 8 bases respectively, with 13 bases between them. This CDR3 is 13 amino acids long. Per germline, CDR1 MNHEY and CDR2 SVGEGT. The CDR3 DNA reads TGTGCCAGCAGTCCCAGGGGAGGGGATGAGCAGTTCTTC. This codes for CASSPRGGDEQFF.

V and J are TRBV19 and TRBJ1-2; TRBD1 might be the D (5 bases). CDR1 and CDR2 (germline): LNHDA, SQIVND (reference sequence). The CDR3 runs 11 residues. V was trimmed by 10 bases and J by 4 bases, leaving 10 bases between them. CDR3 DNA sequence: TGTGCCACCACAGGCCTCTATGGCTACACCTTC. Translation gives CATTGLYGYTF.

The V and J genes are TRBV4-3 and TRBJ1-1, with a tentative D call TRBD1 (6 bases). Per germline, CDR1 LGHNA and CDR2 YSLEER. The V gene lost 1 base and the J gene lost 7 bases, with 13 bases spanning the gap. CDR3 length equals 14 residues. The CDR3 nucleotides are TGCGCCAGCAGCCAAGTCATAGGGGGGTTTGAAGCTTTCTTT. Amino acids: CASSQVIGGFEAFF.

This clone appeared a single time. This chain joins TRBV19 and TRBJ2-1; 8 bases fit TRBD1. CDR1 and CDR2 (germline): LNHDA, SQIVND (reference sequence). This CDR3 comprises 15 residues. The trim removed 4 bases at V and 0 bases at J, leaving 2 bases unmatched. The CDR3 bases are TGTGCCAGTAGTAAGACAGGGGACTCCTACAATGAGCAGTTCTTC. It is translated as CASSKTGDSYNEQFF. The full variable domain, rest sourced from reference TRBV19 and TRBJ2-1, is DGGITQSPKYLFRKEGQNVTLSCEQNLNHDAMYWYRQDPGQGLRLIYYSQIVNDFQKGDIAEGYSVSREKKESFPLTVTSAQKNPTAFYLCASSKTGDSYNEQFFGPGTRLTVL.

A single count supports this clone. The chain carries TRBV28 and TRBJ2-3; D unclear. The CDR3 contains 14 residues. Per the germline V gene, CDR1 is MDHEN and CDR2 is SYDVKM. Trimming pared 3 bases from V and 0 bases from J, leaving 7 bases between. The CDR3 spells CASSFRGSTDTQYF. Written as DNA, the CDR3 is TGTGCCAGCAGTTTTCGTGGGAGCACAGATACGCAGTATTTT.

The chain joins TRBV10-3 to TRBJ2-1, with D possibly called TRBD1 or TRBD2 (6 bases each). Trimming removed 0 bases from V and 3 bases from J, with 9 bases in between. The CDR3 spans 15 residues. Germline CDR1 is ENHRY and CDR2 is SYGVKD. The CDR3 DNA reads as TGTGCCATCAGTGAGTCTGAGGGGGGCTACAATGAGCAGTTCTTC. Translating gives CAISESEGGYNEQFF.

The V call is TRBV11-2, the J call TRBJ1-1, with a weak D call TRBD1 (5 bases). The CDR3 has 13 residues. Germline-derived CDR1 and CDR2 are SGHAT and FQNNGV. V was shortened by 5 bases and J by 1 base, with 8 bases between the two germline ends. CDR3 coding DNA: TGTGCCAGCAGCCGAGGGGAGAACACTGAAGCTTTCTTT. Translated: CASSRGENTEAFF.

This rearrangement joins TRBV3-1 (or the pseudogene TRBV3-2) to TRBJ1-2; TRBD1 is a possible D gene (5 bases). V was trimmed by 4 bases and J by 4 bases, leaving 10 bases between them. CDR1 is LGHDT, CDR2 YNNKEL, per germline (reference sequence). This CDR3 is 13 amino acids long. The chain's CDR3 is CASSLGRAYGYTF. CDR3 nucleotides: TGTGCCAGCAGCCTGGGCAGGGCCTATGGCTACACCTTC.

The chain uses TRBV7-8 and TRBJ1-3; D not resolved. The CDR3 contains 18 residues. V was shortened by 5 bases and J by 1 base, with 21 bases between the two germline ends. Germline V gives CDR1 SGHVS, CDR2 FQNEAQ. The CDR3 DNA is TGTGCCAGCAGCCCCCCCGGTGAGTTCGTTCATTCTGGAAACACCATATATTTT. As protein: CASSPPGEFVHSGNTIYF.

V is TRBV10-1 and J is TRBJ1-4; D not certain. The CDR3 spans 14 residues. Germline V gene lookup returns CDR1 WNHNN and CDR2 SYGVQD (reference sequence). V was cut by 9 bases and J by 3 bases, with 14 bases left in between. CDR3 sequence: CARPSSVPNEKLFF. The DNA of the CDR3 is TGCGCCAGGCCTTCTTCTGTTCCTAATGAAAAACTGTTTTTT.

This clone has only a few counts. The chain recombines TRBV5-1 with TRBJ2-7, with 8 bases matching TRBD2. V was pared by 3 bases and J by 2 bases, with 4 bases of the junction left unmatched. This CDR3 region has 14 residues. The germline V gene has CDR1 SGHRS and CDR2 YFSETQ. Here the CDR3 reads CASSSGLEPYEQYF. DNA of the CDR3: TGCGCCAGCAGCTCGGGACTAGAGCCCTACGAGCAGTACTTC. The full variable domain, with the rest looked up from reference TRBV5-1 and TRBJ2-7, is KAGVTQTPRYLIKTRGQQVTLSCSPISGHRSVSWYQQTPGQGLQFLFEYFSETQRNKGNFPGRFSGRQFSNSRSEMNVSTLELGDSALYLCASSSGLEPYEQYFGPGTRLTVT.

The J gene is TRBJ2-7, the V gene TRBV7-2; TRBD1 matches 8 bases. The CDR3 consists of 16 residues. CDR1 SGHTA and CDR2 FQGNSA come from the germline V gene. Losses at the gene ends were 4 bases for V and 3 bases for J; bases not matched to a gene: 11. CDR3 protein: CASSSAGTGPFYEQYF. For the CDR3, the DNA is TGTGCCAGCAGCTCTGCCGGGACAGGCCCCTTCTACGAGCAGTACTTC.

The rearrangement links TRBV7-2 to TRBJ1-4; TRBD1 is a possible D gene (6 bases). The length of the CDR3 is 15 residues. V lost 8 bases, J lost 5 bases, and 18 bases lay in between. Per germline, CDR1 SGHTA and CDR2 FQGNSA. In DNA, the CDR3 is TGTGCCAGCTGCCGGGGGGGGCAGGGGAATGAAAAACTGTTTTTT. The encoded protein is CASCRGGQGNEKLFF.

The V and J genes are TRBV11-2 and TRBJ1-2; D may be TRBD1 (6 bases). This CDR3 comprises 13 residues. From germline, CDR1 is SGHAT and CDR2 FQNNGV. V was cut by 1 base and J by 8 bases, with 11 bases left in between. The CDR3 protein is CASSLGTRGGYTF. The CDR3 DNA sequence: TGTGCCAGCAGCTTAGGAACGAGGGGGGGCTACACCTTC. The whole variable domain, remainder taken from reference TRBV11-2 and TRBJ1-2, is EAGVAQSPRYKIIEKRQSVAFWCNPISGHATLYWYQQILGQGPKLLIQFQNNGVVDDSQLPKDRFSAERLKGVDSTLKIQPAKLEDSAVYLCASSLGTRGGYTFGSGTRLTVV.

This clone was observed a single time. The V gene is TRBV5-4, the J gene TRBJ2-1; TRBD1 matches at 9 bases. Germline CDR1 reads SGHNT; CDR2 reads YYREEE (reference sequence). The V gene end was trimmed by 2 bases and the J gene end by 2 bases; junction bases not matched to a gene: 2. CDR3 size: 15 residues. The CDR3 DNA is TGTGCCAGCAGCTTCCGGGACAGGGCCTACAATGAGCAGTTCTTC. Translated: CASSFRDRAYNEQFF. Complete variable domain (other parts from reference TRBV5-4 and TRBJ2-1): ETGVTQSPTHLIKTRGQQVTLRCSSQSGHNTVSWYQQALGQGPQFIFQYYREEENGRGNFPPRFSGLQFPNYSSELNVNALELDDSALYLCASSFRDRAYNEQFFGPGTRLTVL.

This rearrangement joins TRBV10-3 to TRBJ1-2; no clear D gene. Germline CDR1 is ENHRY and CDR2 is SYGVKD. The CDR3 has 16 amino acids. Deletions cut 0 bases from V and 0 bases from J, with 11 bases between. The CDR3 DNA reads TGTGCCATCAGTGAGTCAGGTGGGCCAGCTAACTATGGCTACACCTTC. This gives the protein CAISESGGPANYGYTF.